Reported below is one TCR beta chain. What it recognizes is unknown. Vbeta (60) and Jbeta (13) primers were used in the PCR. TCRdb's table, derived via immunoSEQ multiplex PCR, lists solely in-frame clones and lacks some. The sample lists approximately 150,000 clones, more than 60% occurring once. This sample is drawn from a study of cytomegalovirus exposure and HLA in healthy donors. Study-level points and caveats: Likely technical artifact: a cluster of highly shared sequence variants. It has been reported that TCR beta sequences accurately predicted the HLA-A and HLA-B alleles of most subjects.

The receptor was isolated from a woman aged 30 to 39 in good health and CMV-seropositive. Sequenced: PBMCs.

The DNA of the CDR3 is TGTGCCAGCAGCGTAGGACTAGCGGGAGTGCTGTTCTTC. It specifies CASSVGLAGVLFF. V is TRBV9 and J is TRBJ2-1, with 12 bases that match TRBD2. V lost 0 bases and J lost 15; bases outside the gene matches: 4. Germline CDR1 is SGDLS and CDR2 is YYNGEE. The CDR3 extends over 13 amino acids.